This T cell receptor beta chain stems from a study of CD8 T cells in Susac syndrome. Reverse transcription of roughly 0.45 to 1 ug RNA was performed with random hexamers. TCRdb fed the immunoSEQ multiplex PCR reads into MiXCR, producing one record per CDR3 protein. The sample has approximately 190,000 distinct CDR3 sequences, 90% to 96% seen once; the top ten hold approximately 0.089%. This clonotype was picked up one time. The TCR comes from a human donor with Susac syndrome. The specimen was CD4+ T cells from PBMCs.

CDR3 sequence: CASRGPGKTSRPRYEQYF. The CDR3 DNA sequence: TGTGCCAGCAGAGGACCAGGGAAGACTAGCAGGCCTAGGTACGAGCAGTACTTC. The rearrangement links TRBV2 to TRBJ2-7; 7 bases align to TRBD2. CDR3 size: 18 residues. Unmatched junction bases numbered 21, after V lost 6 bases and J lost 4 bases. Germline V gives CDR1 SNHLY, CDR2 FYNNEI. The whole variable domain, remainder taken from reference TRBV2 and TRBJ2-7, is EPEVTQTPSHQVTQMGQEVILRCVPISNHLYFYWYRQILGQKVEFLVSFYNNEISEKSEIFDDQFSVERPDGSNFTLKIRSTKLEDSAMYFCASRGPGKTSRPRYEQYFGPGTRLTVT.